The entry below describes one TCR beta chain. Its target antigen remains unknown. No quality values exist for individual bases; no much larger clone is one base distant. Based on the germline V gene, the CDR1 and CDR2 sequences are SGHDT and YYEEEE. V lost 4 bases and J lost 2 bases; the stretch between them is 15 bases long. CDR3 length: 15 amino acids, cysteine to phenylalanine. Left in the record is the CDR3 DNA by itself, 45 bases read in frame from the first base. This entry is derived from a study of shared clonotypes between healthy human individuals (dated by TCRdb to 2019 to 2021). Describing the broader study: The cohort included a few men and a couple of women between 18 and 49 years of age. For each donor, CD4 naive and CD4 memory were each given three plates, CD8 naive was given two plates, and CD8 memory was given one plate. The study deeply sequenced blood TCR repertoires of five healthy adults to estimate repertoire size and the extent of clonotype sharing between individuals. To increase sequencing depth and limit assay-specific biases, different laboratories used diverse techniques to prepare libraries and sequence TCR repertoires. Leukapheresis yielded between about 0.85 and 9 billion PBMCs per donor. General study outcomes and caveats: Sampling was restricted to blood, and TCR repertoires in tissue are likely to differ from TCR repertoires in blood. Sharing across several donors was observed for 5% to 6.5% of naive CD4, over 3% of naive CD8, 2% to 2.5% of memory CD4, and 0.4% of memory CD8 clonotypes. Based on pairwise subsampling, the degree of clonotype sharing among donors was expected to be affected by sequencing depth. Compared with non-shared clonotypes, clonotypes shared by all four sorted-subset donors had higher generation probabilities. Because the study included a small number of donors, the genetic and exposure-history diversity represented was limited. Rarefaction of sorted-subset datasets indicated incomplete sequencing despite the large sequencing depth. Naive subsets generally had larger estimated clonotype richness than memory subsets did.

The donors were healthy, HIV-negative adults who had no recently reported acute infections or vaccinations. Every donor was a Caucasian adult residing in Nashville, Tennessee, USA. Magnetic negative selection was used to enrich CD4+ T cells, after which naive cells were positively selected on CD45RA and the negative fraction became the memory subset. Blood was collected by leukapheresis, and PBMCs were isolated by Ficoll-Histopaque density gradient centrifugation and then cryopreserved in liquid nitrogen vapor phase. Analytical flow cytometry was used to check the purity and quantity of every magnetically sorted T cell population. Each sorted fraction had its genomic DNA isolated and then quantified by UV absorbance on a Nanodrop 2000c. Using the deep immunoSEQ assay, multiplex PCR amplified TCR CDR3 regions from genomic DNA. Genomic DNA extracted from each cell subset was distributed evenly over all wells of several immunoSEQ 96-well plates, and each plate served as one replicate. For sorted subsets, roughly 190 ng of genomic DNA, equivalent to around 30,000 T cell genomes, went into each replicate PCR. The purified libraries were quantified using a Qubit 3.0 fluorometer, sized with a Bioanalyzer 2100, and then quantified again using the KAPA Library Quantification kit. A separate single-read 150-cycle Illumina NextSeq 550 flow cell was used to sequence each immunoSEQ 96-well plate. In the original analysis: The immunoSEQ output contained only junctional sequences without quality scores, so filtering could not match that applied to full-length reads. To assign V/J genes and CDR3, sequences were annotated against IMGT germline references using PyIR, a Python wrapper for IgBLAST v1.9. Reads were filtered out if the reads had weak V/J assignments (E-value above 1e-6), no CDR3, stop codons, out-of-frame junctions, or ambiguous translated residues. A V3J clonotype was defined by an identical inferred V gene, J gene, and CDR3 amino acid sequence. Percentage overlap between repertoires was calculated by dividing the number of shared unique clonotypes by the size of the smaller repertoire. Three approaches were used to assess repertoire richness: RTK rarefaction, the Chao1 estimator, and Recon v2.1 estimates of unobserved clonotypes. For all TCRbeta clonotypes obtained by the gDNA method from several donors, generation probabilities were computed with OLGA. TCRdb obtained this table from immuneACCESS and retained in-frame rearrangements with V and J assigned. These tables miss some clones; where compared with another copy, unresolved V genes account for less than half of the shortfall, and the remainder is unexplained. V, J and clone size reflect that table, while D and trimming were determined from the DNA. Here the sample has about 1.1 million clones; approximately 80% occur a single time. The ten largest account for around 0.6% of the sample.

The sequence derives from a man between 18 and 29 years old in good health. Some clones in this sample may be carry-over from other donors' samples. The sequenced sample was memory CD4+ T cells from PBMCs. The cell subset or site label of this sample denotes: CD45RA-negative fraction. Here the chain combines TRBV5-6 and TRBJ1-1; no D gene call is confident. The CDR3 sequence is CASSILVRENTEAFF. The DNA sequence follows: TGTGCCAGCAGCATATTGGTGAGGGAAAACACTGAAGCTTTCTTT.